The sequence of this T cell receptor (beta chain) was determined in a study of blood T cell repertoires in COVID-19. Study-level information: The study drew acute and convalescent COVID-19 samples from the United States, Italy and Spain. T cells, B-cell-depleted T cells, or PBMCs provided the cDNA or gDNA that served as material.

Trimming stripped 6 bases from V and 1 base from J, with 15 bases between. Germline V CDR1 and CDR2: MDHEN, SYDVKM. This CDR3 spans 15 amino acids. Data came from immunoSEQ multiplex PCR; TCRdb stores just in-frame clones and leaves some out. The repertoire consists of approximately 93,000 clones, with roughly 70% occurring once and the leading ten covering about 3.9%. The J gene is TRBJ2-5, the V gene TRBV28; maybe TRBD1 (5 bases). The sequence was collected from a man between 70 and 80 years old with COVID-19, enrolled during active disease. Sequencing input: peripheral blood. CDR3 DNA: TGTGCCAGCAGGTCCAGACAGTTTATCCAAGAGACCCAGTACTTC. This encodes CASRSRQFIQETQYF.